The entry below describes one TCR beta chain. The entry originates in a study of blood T cell repertoires in COVID-19. Sequenced by immunoSEQ multiplex PCR; TCRdb stores in-frame clones only, minus some. The data show around 300,000 clones, about 88% seen once. The age range of participants was about 18 to 95 years, with residence in about two dozen US areas. V gave up 0 bases and J gave up 5 bases; unmatched junction bases: 5. The CDR3 totals 15 residues. Germline V gene lookup returns CDR1 SGDLS and CDR2 YYNGEE. The receptor was isolated from a woman in her sixties in a cohort exposed to, infected with or recovered from COVID-19 (not recorded which). The chain couples TRBV9 to TRBJ2-1; 7 bases are a match to TRBD2. Sequencing input: PBMCs or T cells enriched from blood (not recorded which). CDR3 bases: TGTGCCAGCAGCGTAGGCGGGAGATATAACAATGAGCAGTTCTTC. Encoded protein: CASSVGGRYNNEQFF.